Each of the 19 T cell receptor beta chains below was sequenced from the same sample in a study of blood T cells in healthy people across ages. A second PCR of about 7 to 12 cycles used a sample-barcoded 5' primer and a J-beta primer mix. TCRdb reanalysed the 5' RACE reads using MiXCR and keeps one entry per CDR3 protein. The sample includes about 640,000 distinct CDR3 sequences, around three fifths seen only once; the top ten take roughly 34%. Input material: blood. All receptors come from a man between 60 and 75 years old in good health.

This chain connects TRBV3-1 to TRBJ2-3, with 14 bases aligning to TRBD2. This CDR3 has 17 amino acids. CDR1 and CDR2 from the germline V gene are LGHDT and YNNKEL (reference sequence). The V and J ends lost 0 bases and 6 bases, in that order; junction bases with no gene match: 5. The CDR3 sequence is CASSQDGGTSGGDTQYF. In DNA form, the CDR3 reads TGTGCCAGCAGCCAAGATGGGGGGACTAGCGGGGGCGATACGCAGTATTTT.

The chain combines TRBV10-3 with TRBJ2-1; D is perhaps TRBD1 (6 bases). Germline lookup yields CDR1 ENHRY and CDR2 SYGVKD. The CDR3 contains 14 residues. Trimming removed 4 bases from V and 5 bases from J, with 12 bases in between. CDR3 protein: CAISGQAGDNEQFF. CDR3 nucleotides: TGTGCCATCAGTGGACAGGCCGGGGACAATGAGCAGTTCTTC.

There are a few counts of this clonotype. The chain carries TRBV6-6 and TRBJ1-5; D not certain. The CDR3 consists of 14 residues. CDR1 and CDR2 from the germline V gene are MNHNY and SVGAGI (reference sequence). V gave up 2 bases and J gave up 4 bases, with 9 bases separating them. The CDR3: CASSYGQLNQPQHF. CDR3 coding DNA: TGTGCCAGCAGTTACGGGCAGCTAAATCAGCCCCAGCATTTT.

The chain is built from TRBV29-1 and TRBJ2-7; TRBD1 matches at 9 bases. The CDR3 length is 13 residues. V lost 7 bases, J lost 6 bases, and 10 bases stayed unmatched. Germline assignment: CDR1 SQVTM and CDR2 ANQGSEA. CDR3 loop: CSATGTGQAEQYF. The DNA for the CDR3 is TGCAGCGCGACAGGGACAGGGCAGGCCGAGCAGTACTTC.

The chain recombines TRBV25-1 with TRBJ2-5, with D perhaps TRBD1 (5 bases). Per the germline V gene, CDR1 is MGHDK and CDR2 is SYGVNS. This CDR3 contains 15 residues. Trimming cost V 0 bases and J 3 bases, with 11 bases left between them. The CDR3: CASSEYKGRKETQYF. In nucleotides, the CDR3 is TGTGCCAGCAGTGAATATAAGGGGCGGAAAGAGACCCAGTACTTC.

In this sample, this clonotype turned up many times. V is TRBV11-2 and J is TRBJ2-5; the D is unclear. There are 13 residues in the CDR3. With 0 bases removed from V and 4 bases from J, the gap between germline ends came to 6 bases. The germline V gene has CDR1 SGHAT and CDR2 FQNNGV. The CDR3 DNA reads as TGTGCCAGCAGCTTAGATCGCGCAGAGACCCAGTACTTC. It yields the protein CASSLDRAETQYF.

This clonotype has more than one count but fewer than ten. CDR3 nucleotide sequence: TGTGCCAGCAGCGAGACTAGCAGGCAAGAGACCCAGTACTTC. Translating gives CASSETSRQETQYF. This chain connects TRBV2 to TRBJ2-5, with TRBD2 matching 7 bases. The CDR3 runs 14 residues. The trim removed 6 bases at V and 2 bases at J, leaving 6 bases unmatched. The germline V gene encodes CDR1 SNHLY and CDR2 FYNNEI.

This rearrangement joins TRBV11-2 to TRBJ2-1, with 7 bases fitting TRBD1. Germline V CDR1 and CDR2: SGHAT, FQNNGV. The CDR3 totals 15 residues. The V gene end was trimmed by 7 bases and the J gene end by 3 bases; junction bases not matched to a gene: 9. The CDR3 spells CASITDRNNYNEQFF. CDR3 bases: TGTGCCAGCATCACGGACAGGAACAACTACAATGAGCAGTTCTTC.

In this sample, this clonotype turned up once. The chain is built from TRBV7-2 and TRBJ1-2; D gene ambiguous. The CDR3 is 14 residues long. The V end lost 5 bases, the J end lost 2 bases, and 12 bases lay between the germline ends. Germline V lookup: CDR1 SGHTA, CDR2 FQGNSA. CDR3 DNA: TGTGCCAGCAGCCCGTCCGGACCCAACTATGGCTACACCTTC. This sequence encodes CASSPSGPNYGYTF.

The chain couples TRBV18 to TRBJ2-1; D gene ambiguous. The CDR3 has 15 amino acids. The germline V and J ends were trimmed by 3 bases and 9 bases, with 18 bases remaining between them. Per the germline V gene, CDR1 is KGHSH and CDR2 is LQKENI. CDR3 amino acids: CASSPDHRAQPEQFF. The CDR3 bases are TGTGCCAGCTCACCGGACCACAGAGCCCAGCCTGAGCAGTTCTTC.

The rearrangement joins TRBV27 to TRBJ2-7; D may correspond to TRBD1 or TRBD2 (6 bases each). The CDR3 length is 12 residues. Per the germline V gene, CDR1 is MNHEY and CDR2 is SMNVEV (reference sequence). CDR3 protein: CDGGGLVYEQYF. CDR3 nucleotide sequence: TGTGACGGAGGGGGGCTTGTGTACGAGCAGTACTTC.

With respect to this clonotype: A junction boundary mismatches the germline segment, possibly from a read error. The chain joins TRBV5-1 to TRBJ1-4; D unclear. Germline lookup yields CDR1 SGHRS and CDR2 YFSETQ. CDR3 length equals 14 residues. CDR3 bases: TGCGCCAGTAGCTTGGTTGGGTGGGGTGAAAAACTGTTTTTT. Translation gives CASSLVGWGEKLFF. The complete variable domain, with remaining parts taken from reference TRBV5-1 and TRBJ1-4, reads KAGVTQTPRYLIKTRGQQVTLSCSPISGHRSVSWYQQTPGQGLQFLFEYFSETQRNKGNFPGRFSGRQFSNSRSEMNVSTLELGDSALYLCASSLVGWGEKLFFGSGTQLSVL.

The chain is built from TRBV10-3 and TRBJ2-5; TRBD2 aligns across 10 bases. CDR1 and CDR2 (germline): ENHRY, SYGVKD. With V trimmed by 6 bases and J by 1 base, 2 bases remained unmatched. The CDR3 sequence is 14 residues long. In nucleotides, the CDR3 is TGTGCCATCAGGGCTAGCGGGGGCCAAGAGACCCAGTACTTC. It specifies CAIRASGGQETQYF.

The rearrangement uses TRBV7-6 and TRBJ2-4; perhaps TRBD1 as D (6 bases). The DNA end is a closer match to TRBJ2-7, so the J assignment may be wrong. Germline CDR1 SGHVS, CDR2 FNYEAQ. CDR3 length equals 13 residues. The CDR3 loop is CASSSQGGYEQYF. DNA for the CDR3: TGTGCCAGCAGCTCACAAGGGGGTTACGAGCAGTACTTC.

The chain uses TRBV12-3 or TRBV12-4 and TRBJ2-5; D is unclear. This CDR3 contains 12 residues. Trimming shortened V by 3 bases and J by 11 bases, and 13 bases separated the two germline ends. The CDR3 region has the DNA TGTGCCAGCAGTTTCTATCCTGAAGAGCAGTACTTC. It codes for CASSFYPEEQYF.

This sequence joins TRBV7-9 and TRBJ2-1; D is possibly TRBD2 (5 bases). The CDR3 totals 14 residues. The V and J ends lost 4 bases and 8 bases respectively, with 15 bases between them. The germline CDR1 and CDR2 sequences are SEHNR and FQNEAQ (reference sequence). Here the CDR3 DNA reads TGTGCCAGCAGCTGGAGGTCACAAAGGCATGAGCAGTTCTTC. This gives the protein CASSWRSQRHEQFF.

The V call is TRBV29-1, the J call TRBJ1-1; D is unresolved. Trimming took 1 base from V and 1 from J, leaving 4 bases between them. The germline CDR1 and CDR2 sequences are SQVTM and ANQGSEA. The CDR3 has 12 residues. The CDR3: CSVEVQNTEAFF. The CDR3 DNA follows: TGCAGCGTTGAAGTCCAGAACACTGAAGCTTTCTTT. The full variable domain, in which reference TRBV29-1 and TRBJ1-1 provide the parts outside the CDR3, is SAVISQKPSRDICQRGTSLTIQCQVDSQVTMMFWYRQQPGQSLTLIATANQGSEATYESGFVIDKFPISRPNLTFSTLTVSNMSPEDSSIYLCSVEVQNTEAFFGQGTRLTVV.

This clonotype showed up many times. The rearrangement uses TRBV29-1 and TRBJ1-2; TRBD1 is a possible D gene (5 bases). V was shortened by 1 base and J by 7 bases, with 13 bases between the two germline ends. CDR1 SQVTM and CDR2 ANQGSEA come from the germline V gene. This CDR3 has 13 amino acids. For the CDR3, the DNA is TGCAGCGTTGAAGCGGGACCCTGGAGTGGCTACACCTTC. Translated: CSVEAGPWSGYTF. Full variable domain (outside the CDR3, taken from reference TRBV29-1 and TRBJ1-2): SAVISQKPSRDICQRGTSLTIQCQVDSQVTMMFWYRQQPGQSLTLIATANQGSEATYESGFVIDKFPISRPNLTFSTLTVSNMSPEDSSIYLCSVEAGPWSGYTFGSGTRLTVV.

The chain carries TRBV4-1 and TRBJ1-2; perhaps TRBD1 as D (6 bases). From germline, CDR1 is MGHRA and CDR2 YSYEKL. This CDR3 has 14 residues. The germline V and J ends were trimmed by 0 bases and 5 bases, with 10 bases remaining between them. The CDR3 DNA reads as TGCGCCAGCAGCCAAGATAGGGGGGCGTATGGCTACACCTTC. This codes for CASSQDRGAYGYTF.